The sequence of this TCR beta chain was determined in a study of OX40 agonist ivuxolimab in advanced cancers. The germline V gene has CDR1 SGHKS and CDR2 YYEKEE (reference sequence). The CDR3 has 16 amino acids. V was clipped by 5 bases and J by 2 bases, with 18 bases between them. Only in-frame clones appear in the TCRdb table, and some are missing; sequencing was by immunoSEQ multiplex PCR. The table shows about 81,000 clones, with more than 75% occurring only once. The source material was CD4+ or CD8+ T cells sorted from blood, sampled in a trial of the OX40 agonist ivuxolimab. V gene TRBV5-5 combines with J gene TRBJ2-3; possible D gene TRBD1, 7 bases. This receptor was obtained from an adult with an advanced solid tumor such as melanoma, head and neck, liver or kidney cancer. CDR3 DNA sequence: TGTGCCAGCAGGCCAGGGGGGTCCTATCTCACAGATACGCAGTATTTT. Translating gives CASRPGGSYLTDTQYF.